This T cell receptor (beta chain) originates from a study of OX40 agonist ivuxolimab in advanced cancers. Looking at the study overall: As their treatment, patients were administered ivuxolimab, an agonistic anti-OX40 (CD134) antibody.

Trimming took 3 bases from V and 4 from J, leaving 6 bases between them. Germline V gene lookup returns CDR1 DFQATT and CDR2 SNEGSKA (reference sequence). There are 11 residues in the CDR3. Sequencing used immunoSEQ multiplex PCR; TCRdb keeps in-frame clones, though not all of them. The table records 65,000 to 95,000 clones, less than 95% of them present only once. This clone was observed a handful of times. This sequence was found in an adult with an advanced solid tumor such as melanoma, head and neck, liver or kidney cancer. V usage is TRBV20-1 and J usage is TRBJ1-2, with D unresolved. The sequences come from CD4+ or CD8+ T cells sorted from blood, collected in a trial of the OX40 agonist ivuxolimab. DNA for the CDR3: TGCAGTGCTAGTCAAGGCTATGGCTACACCTTC. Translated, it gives CSASQGYGYTF.